These T cell receptor beta chains were read from a single sample in a study of shared clonotypes between healthy human individuals. Only in-frame clones appear in the TCRdb table, and some are missing; sequencing was by immunoSEQ multiplex PCR. The sample has some 2,100,000 clones, approximately 94% seen once. The sample was naive CD8+ T cells from PBMCs. These receptors all stem from a man aged 18 to 30 in good health. Some clones in this sample may be carry-over from other donors' samples. Both conserved end residues are part of each CDR3. Fields, in order: J gene, V gene, CDR3 protein.

>TRBJ2-3|TRBV11-2
CASSPGDTQYF
>TRBJ2-7|TRBV28
CASMSGAYEQYF
>TRBJ2-7|TRBV10-1
CASSATRGYEQYF
>TRBJ2-5|TRBV28
CASSFPNGRVETQYF
>TRBJ1-5|TRBV6-6
CASSYSGGNQPQHF
>TRBJ1-1|TRBV28
CASSFGSGEAFF
>TRBJ2-3|TRBV28
CASKVGPSTDTQYF
>TRBJ1-2|TRBV27
CASSLDRGMDGYTF
>TRBJ2-7|TRBV19
CASSIMTGYSYEQYF
>TRBJ2-2|TRBV6-5
CASRAGLAAGELFF
>TRBJ2-7|TRBV4-2
CASSQEARAAYEQYF
>TRBJ2-1|TRBV6-1
CASKVKREGLDEQFF
>TRBJ2-7|TRBV6-5
CASSYGTSGSYEQYF
>TRBJ2-3|TRBV29-1
CSVEKRASTDTQYF
>TRBJ2-7|TRBV29-1
CSVKTGGEQYF
>TRBJ2-5|TRBV10-2
CASSDPLITTGSQETQYF
>TRBJ2-5|TRBV6-1
CASSEEWGTSGGMETQYF
>TRBJ1-5|TRBV19
CASSIGNGVQPQHF
>TRBJ2-2|TRBV11-2
CASSLLGQGNTGELFF
>TRBJ1-2|TRBV27
CASSFVGTGFYGYTF
>TRBJ1-2|TRBV27
CASSLSVANGYTF
>TRBJ2-1|TRBV30
CAWRAWAQNEQFF
>TRBJ2-3|TRBV10-3
CASTGTGRTDTQYF
>TRBJ2-7|TRBV9
CASSVGTRNDEQYF
>TRBJ1-1|TRBV6-5
CASSYGGLNTEAFF
>TRBJ1-1|TRBV7-3
CASSALDAFF
>TRBJ2-7|TRBV6-1
CASSPVGRSYEQYF
>TRBJ2-7|TRBV4-1
CASSLQTSYEQYF
>TRBJ2-7|TRBV6-5
CASSVGPGYEQYF
>TRBJ2-3|TRBV10-3
CAISETSGGLTGTDTQYF
>TRBJ2-3|TRBV28
CASSLPTASGPYTDTQYF
>TRBJ2-7|TRBV7-9
CASSLAGQGPVEQYF
>TRBJ2-7|TRBV29-1
CSGSEGPSYEQYF
>TRBJ1-2|TRBV7-9
CASSLALGDTYTF
>TRBJ2-7|TRBV7-9
CASSPVPSGGYEQYF
>TRBJ1-2|TRBV4-3
CASSQEMSTDGYTF
>TRBJ1-2|TRBV9
CASSVPVTGPYGYTF
>TRBJ2-1|TRBV9
CASSETINGGTYSEQFF
>TRBJ2-7|TRBV4-3
CASSQRPQGATPLEQYF
>TRBJ2-7|TRBV7-9
CASSVKPGLALYEQYF
>TRBJ2-1|TRBV5-1
CASTRREAHYNEQFF
>TRBJ1-5|TRBV28
CASRLQGVRDQPQHF
>TRBJ2-7|TRBV7-9
CASSLEGLVYEQYF
>TRBJ1-4|TRBV10-1
CASSDLVLDRTNEKLFF
>TRBJ2-7|TRBV28
CASSLPPGTGVGEQYF
>TRBJ1-5|TRBV28
CASIPRSPRDQPQHF
>TRBJ2-6|TRBV6-4
CASSDTSGANVLTF
>TRBJ2-7|TRBV29-1
CSVKTDSSYEQYF
>TRBJ2-1|TRBV19
CASSSAVYNEQFF
>TRBJ2-1|TRBV4-1
CASSPGQGVSYNEQFF
>TRBJ1-1|TRBV27
CASSLTGLYGLNTEAFF
>TRBJ2-1|TRBV6-4
CASSKRDTYNNEQFF
>TRBJ2-3|TRBV28
CASSVDPAGTDTQYF
>TRBJ2-2|TRBV5-1
CASSLARTANTGELFF
>TRBJ2-1|TRBV27
CASSLGAFPNEQFF
>TRBJ1-2|TRBV7-2
CASSLDWGLLGYTF